This paragraph reports one T cell receptor beta chain. This CDR3 contains 17 residues. V lost 3 bases and J lost 7; bases outside the gene matches: 10. Germline V gene data show CDR1 as ENHRY and CDR2 as SYGVKD. Time point specified: newly diagnosed GD, antithyroid drugs for less than 3 months. From PBMCs, RNA was extracted and then used to make the TCR library. This entry comes from a study of regulatory T cells in long-lasting Graves disease. Relying on iRepertoire HTBI primers and Arm-PCR of CDR3 regions, the team built TCR beta libraries. TCRdb recomputed calls from the multiplex PCR reads with MiXCR, one row per CDR3 protein. The table records 580,000 or so distinct CDR3 sequences, 15% to 20% of them present only once. These same data were also listed under a study on T cells in Graves' hyperthyroidism and ophthalmopathy. This second study says: Diagnostic decisions used clinical symptoms, serum thyroxine and TRAb, thyroid ultrasound and orbital computed tomography. The study used the HTBI primer set for a first-round RT-PCR of the TCR CDR3.

This chain joins TRBV10-3 and TRBJ2-5; 14 nucleotides align to TRBD2. Sequencing was performed on peripheral blood mononuclear cells (PBMCs), taken at new diagnosis, from a patient treated with antithyroid drugs. This TCR was sampled from a man between 18 and 35 years old with Graves disease. In DNA form, the CDR3 reads TGTGCCATCAGTGACCCGACTAGCGGGAGGGCTATGGGGACCCAGTACTTC. Its protein product is CAISDPTSGRAMGTQYF.